Presented here are 8 T cell receptor beta chains from one specimen sequenced in a study of T cells and Merkel cell carcinoma outcomes. Clones were sequenced by immunoSEQ multiplex PCR, and TCRdb holds only the in-frame ones, with some missing. The sample records more than 3,500 clones, 80% to 95% being singletons. The sample comprised tumor tissue from Merkel cell carcinoma. These receptors all come from a human donor with Merkel cell carcinoma.

This clone occurred a few times. V gene TRBV7-2 combines with J gene TRBJ1-4; D is possibly TRBD1 (5 bases). Germline V CDR1 and CDR2: SGHTA, FQGNSA. With 1 base removed from V and 8 bases from J, the gap between germline ends came to 11 bases. CDR3 length equals 14 residues. The CDR3 DNA is TGTGCCAGCAGCTTAGAACGGGGCCGCGAAAAACTGTTTTTT. Translating gives CASSLERGREKLFF.

The chain has TRBV23-1 and TRBJ2-1, with D perhaps TRBD1 (6 bases). TRBV23-1 is an open reading frame, and its role is uncertain. V was trimmed by 6 bases and J by 2 bases, leaving 14 bases between them. There are 15 residues in the CDR3. Here the CDR3 reads CASSPLQGPYNEQFF. DNA for the CDR3: TGCGCCAGCAGCCCCCTACAGGGACCCTACAATGAGCAGTTCTTC.

The gene calls are TRBV18 and TRBJ1-1, with TRBD1 identical over 7 bases. Germline loops: CDR1 KGHSH, CDR2 LQKENI. Unmatched junction bases numbered 7, after V lost 6 bases and J lost 3 bases. The CDR3 consists of 14 residues. CDR3 loop: CASSTRGADTEAFF. In DNA form, the CDR3 reads TGTGCCAGCTCCACCAGGGGGGCGGACACTGAAGCTTTCTTT.

The rearrangement links TRBV18 to TRBJ2-7, with D possibly being TRBD2 (5 bases). The CDR3 sequence is 14 residues long. V shed 2 bases and J shed 2 bases, with 10 bases lying between them. CDR1 is KGHSH, CDR2 LQKENI, per germline. The CDR3 here is CASSPESGPYEQYF. The CDR3 nucleotides are TGTGCCAGCTCACCAGAGAGCGGCCCCTACGAGCAGTACTTC.

CDR3 region: CASSWETVRYGYTF. The CDR3 DNA follows: TGTGCCAGCAGCTGGGAGACTGTCCGCTATGGCTACACCTTC. The V and J genes are TRBV7-9 and TRBJ1-2; the D is unclear. This CDR3 contains 14 residues. The germline V and J ends were trimmed by 4 bases and 4 bases, with 13 bases remaining between them. Germline V gene sequence: CDR1 SEHNR, CDR2 FQNEAQ (reference sequence).

A single count supports this clone. The chain carries TRBV5-5 and TRBJ1-2, with TRBD1 as a possible D gene (6 bases). This CDR3 is 15 amino acids long. The ends were cut back, 5 bases at V and 0 bases at J, with 14 bases in the middle. Germline values: CDR1 SGHKS, CDR2 YYEKEE (reference sequence). As DNA, the CDR3 is TGTGCCAGCAGGCCCGACAGGCTAGCTAACTATGGCTACACCTTC. Residues: CASRPDRLANYGYTF.

V gene TRBV6-5 combines with J gene TRBJ2-7; perhaps TRBD1 as D (6 bases). V was pared by 6 bases and J by 1 base, with 10 bases between. Germline V gene data show CDR1 as MNHEY and CDR2 as SVGAGI. CDR3 length: 13 residues. Here the CDR3 reads CASSQDSSYEQYF. For the CDR3, the DNA is TGTGCCAGCAGCCAGGACAGTTCCTACGAGCAGTACTTC.

The chain combines TRBV5-1 with TRBJ1-2; TRBD1 matches at 9 bases. V dropped 3 bases and J dropped 4; count of bases not matched to a gene: 4. This CDR3 has 14 residues. CDR1 is SGHRS and CDR2 is YFSETQ in the germline V gene. Here the CDR3 DNA reads TGCGCCAGCAGCTCCGGGACAGGGCCCTATGGCTACACCTTC. Encoded protein: CASSSGTGPYGYTF.